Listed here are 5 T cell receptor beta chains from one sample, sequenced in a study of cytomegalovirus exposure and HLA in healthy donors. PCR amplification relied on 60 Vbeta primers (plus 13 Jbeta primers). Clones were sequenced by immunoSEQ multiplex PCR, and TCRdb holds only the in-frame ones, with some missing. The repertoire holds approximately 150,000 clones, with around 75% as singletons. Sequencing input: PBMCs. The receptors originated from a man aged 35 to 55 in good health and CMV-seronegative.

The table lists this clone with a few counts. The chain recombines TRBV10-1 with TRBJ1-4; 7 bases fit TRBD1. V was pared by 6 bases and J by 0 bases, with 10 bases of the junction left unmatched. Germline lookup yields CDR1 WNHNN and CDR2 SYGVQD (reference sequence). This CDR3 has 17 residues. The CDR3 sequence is CASRGTGDPSTNEKLFF. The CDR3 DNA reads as TGCGCCAGCAGGGGAACAGGGGACCCTTCAACTAATGAAAAACTGTTTTTT.

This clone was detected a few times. The CDR3, as DNA: TGTGCCAGCAGTTACGCCGGACAGTCTAATGAAAAACTGTTTTTT. Protein product: CASSYAGQSNEKLFF. This sequence joins TRBV6-6 and TRBJ1-4, with D maybe TRBD1 (6 bases). Trimming removed 2 bases from V and 3 bases from J, with 10 bases in between. Germline assignment: CDR1 MNHNY and CDR2 SVGAGI (reference sequence). This CDR3 is built from 15 residues.

The CDR3 reads CASSEEGASNQPQHF. The CDR3 DNA reads as TGTGCCAGCAGTGAAGAGGGGGCCAGCAATCAGCCCCAGCATTTT. The chain recombines TRBV2 with TRBJ1-5; 7 nucleotides line up with TRBD1. V lost 1 base and J lost 1; bases outside the gene matches: 1. Per germline, CDR1 SNHLY and CDR2 FYNNEI. CDR3 length equals 15 residues.

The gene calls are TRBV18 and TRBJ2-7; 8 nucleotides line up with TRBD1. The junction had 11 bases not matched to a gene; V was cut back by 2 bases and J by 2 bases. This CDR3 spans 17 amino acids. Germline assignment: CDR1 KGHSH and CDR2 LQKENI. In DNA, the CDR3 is TGTGCCAGCTCACCAATTCCCCAGGGGGCGTTAGCCTACGAGCAGTACTTC. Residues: CASSPIPQGALAYEQYF.

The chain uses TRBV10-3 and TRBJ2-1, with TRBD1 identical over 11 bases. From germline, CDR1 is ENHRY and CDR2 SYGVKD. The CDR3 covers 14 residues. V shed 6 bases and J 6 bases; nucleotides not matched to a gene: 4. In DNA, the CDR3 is TGTGCCATCAGGGACAGGGGGCTGTCCAATGAGCAGTTCTTC. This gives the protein CAIRDRGLSNEQFF.